Each of the 31 T cell receptor beta chains below was sequenced from the same sample in a study of cytomegalovirus exposure and HLA in healthy donors. The PCR made use of 60 Vbeta and 13 Jbeta primers. Libraries were prepared by immunoSEQ multiplex PCR; TCRdb keeps only in-frame clonotypes and omits some of them. The table shows 100,000 to 150,000 clones, with roughly 75% occurring only once. The sequenced sample consisted of PBMCs. Receptor source: a woman between 50 and 59 years old in good health and CMV-seronegative.

Turning to this clone: Other nucleotide sequences in the sample specify the same CDR3. The chain employs TRBV7-9 and TRBJ2-2; 9 positions agree with TRBD2. V was clipped by 1 base and J by 0 bases; unmatched bases: 3. This CDR3 has 17 amino acids. The germline V gene has CDR1 SEHNR and CDR2 FQNEAQ (reference sequence). CDR3 loop: CASSLGLAGANTGELFF. The CDR3 bases are TGTGCCAGCAGCTTAGGGTTAGCGGGAGCGAACACCGGGGAGCTGTTTTTT. Using reference TRBV7-9 and TRBJ2-2 for the parts outside the CDR3, the full variable domain is DTGVSQNPRHKITKRGQNVTFRCDPISEHNRLYWYRQTLGQGPEFLTYFQNEAQLEKSRLLSDRFSAERPKGSFSTLEIQRTEQGDSAMYLCASSLGLAGANTGELFFGEGSRLTVL.

This chain joins TRBV2 and TRBJ2-5, with D maybe TRBD1 (5 bases). The germline gives CDR1 SNHLY, CDR2 FYNNEI. The CDR3 extends over 14 amino acids. The V end lost 2 bases, the J end lost 5 bases, and 12 bases lay between the germline ends. CDR3 sequence (DNA): TGTGCCAGCAGTGAACAGGGCCGTGGGGAGACCCAGTACTTC. Translation gives CASSEQGRGETQYF.

This clone has a single count. The chain has TRBV11-2 and TRBJ1-6, with 11 bases lining up with TRBD1. The CDR3 length is 17 residues. Germline trimming cut 3 bases from V and 10 bases from J; bases unmatched to any gene: 11. Looked up from germline, CDR1 is SGHAT and CDR2 is FQNNGV. CDR3 loop: CASSFSAPGQGGSPLHF. The DNA of the CDR3 is TGTGCCAGCAGCTTCTCGGCTCCGGGACAGGGGGGATCACCCCTCCACTTT.

CDR3 bases: TGTGCCAGCAGCTGGTGGGGGACAGGCTGGCCCCAGTACTTC. It codes for CASSWWGTGWPQYF. The chain uses TRBV5-6 and TRBJ2-5; 8 bases align to TRBD1. This CDR3 contains 14 residues. V lost 3 bases, J lost 9 bases, and 10 bases stayed unmatched. Germline-derived CDR1 and CDR2 are SGHDT and YYEEEE.

The chain couples TRBV6-5 to TRBJ2-5, with D possibly being TRBD2 (5 bases). The V end was cut by 2 bases, the J end by 2 bases, with 12 bases between. In germline, CDR1 is MNHEY, CDR2 SVGAGI. This CDR3 is built from 15 residues. CDR3 amino acids: CASSYGGTGQETQYF. The CDR3, as DNA: TGTGCCAGCAGTTACGGAGGCACGGGGCAAGAGACCCAGTACTTC.

This rearrangement joins TRBV29-1 to TRBJ2-4; weak D call: TRBD1 (6 bases). Germline V CDR1 and CDR2: SQVTM, ANQGSEA. Trimming pared 8 bases from V and 0 bases from J, leaving 23 bases between. This CDR3 has 17 amino acids. The CDR3 DNA reads TGCAGCAGCGAGGACAGCATTCCCCGTCTAGCCAAAAACATTCAGTACTTC. As protein: CSSEDSIPRLAKNIQYF.

This clone came up a few times. The chain couples TRBV11-2 to TRBJ2-1, with TRBD2 as a possible D gene (5 bases). Looked up from germline, CDR1 is SGHAT and CDR2 is FQNNGV. V was trimmed by 5 bases and J by 7 bases, leaving 12 bases between them. There are 13 residues in the CDR3. The CDR3 bases are TGTGCCAGCAGCCTCCGGAGGATGAATGAGCAGTTCTTC. It translates to CASSLRRMNEQFF.

Only one count was recorded for this clone. The chain couples TRBV7-2 to TRBJ1-2; no firm D call. The V gene lost 0 bases and the J gene lost 6 bases, with 5 bases spanning the gap. The CDR3 is 12 residues long. The germline CDR1 and CDR2 sequences are SGHTA and FQGNSA. The CDR3 here is CASSLARDGYTF. The CDR3 nucleotides are TGTGCCAGCAGCTTAGCGAGGGATGGCTACACCTTC. Full variable domain (rest looked up from reference TRBV7-2 and TRBJ1-2): GAGVSQSPSNKVTEKGKDVELRCDPISGHTALYWYRQSLGQGLEFLIYFQGNSAPDKSGLPSDRFSAERTGGSVSTLTIQRTQQEDSAVYLCASSLARDGYTFGSGTRLTVV.

The J gene is TRBJ2-1, the V gene TRBV7-8; 10 bases agree with TRBD2. The CDR3 totals 17 residues. Germline CDR1 SGHVS, CDR2 FQNEAQ. V trimming: 5 bases; J trimming: 0 bases; junction bases outside the gene matches: 7. CDR3 amino acids: CASSPYPSGSSYNEQFF. For the CDR3, the DNA is TGTGCCAGCAGCCCCTACCCTAGCGGGAGCTCCTACAATGAGCAGTTCTTC.

The V gene is TRBV5-1, the J gene TRBJ2-5, with 9 positions matching TRBD1. V shed 4 bases, J shed 6 bases, and the junction held 7 bases outside the gene matches. CDR1 is SGHRS, CDR2 YFSETQ, per germline. CDR3 length: 14 amino acids. The CDR3 bases are TGCGCCAGCAGCATCCTGGGACAGGGACAGACCCAGTACTTC. Protein: CASSILGQGQTQYF.

The J gene is TRBJ2-1, the V gene TRBV19, with D possibly matching TRBD1 (5 bases). V was shortened by 6 bases and J by 7 bases, with 19 bases between the two germline ends. Germline V gene lookup returns CDR1 LNHDA and CDR2 SQIVND (reference sequence). The CDR3 length is 15 residues. CDR3 sequence reads: CASSIPRVLGNEQFF. DNA for the CDR3: TGTGCCAGTAGCATCCCCAGGGTGCTGGGAAATGAGCAGTTCTTC.

The chain uses TRBV28 and TRBJ2-5; D is unclear. Trimming took off 2 bases at V and 3 bases at J, with 7 bases between the two ends. Germline loops: CDR1 MDHEN, CDR2 SYDVKM. The CDR3 totals 13 residues. The CDR3 nucleotides are TGTGCCAGCAGTTTAGGGCTGGAAGAGACCCAGTACTTC. This sequence encodes CASSLGLEETQYF. The full variable domain, rest sourced from reference TRBV28 and TRBJ2-5, is DVKVTQSSRYLVKRTGEKVFLECVQDMDHENMFWYRQDPGLGLRLIYFSYDVKMKEKGDIPEGYSVSREKKERFSLILESASTNQTSMYLCASSLGLEETQYFGPGTRLLVL.

In its sample, this clone was seen a few times. V is TRBV13 and J is TRBJ2-6; maybe TRBD2 (5 bases). V dropped 3 bases and J dropped 2 bases, with 8 bases sitting between them. Per the germline V gene, CDR1 is PRHDT and CDR2 is FYEKMQ (reference sequence). This CDR3 is built from 15 residues. CDR3 amino acids: CASSFRRTGANVLTF. The CDR3, as DNA: TGTGCCAGCAGCTTTAGGAGGACTGGGGCCAACGTCCTGACTTTC.

The CDR3 sequence: CASSFLAYNEQFF. The CDR3 DNA reads as TGTGCCAGCAGCTTCCTTGCCTACAATGAGCAGTTCTTC. This chain uses TRBV11-1 with TRBJ2-1; D gene unclear. This CDR3 has 13 residues. CDR1 is SGHAT and CDR2 is FQDESV in the germline V gene (reference sequence). V gave up 3 bases and J gave up 2 bases, with 5 bases separating them.

The V and J genes are TRBV30 and TRBJ1-2; D possibly corresponds to TRBD1 (5 bases). Trimming cost V 3 bases and J 6 bases, with 14 bases left between them. CDR3 length: 13 amino acids. Germline-derived CDR1 and CDR2 are GTSNPN and SVGIG (reference sequence). The CDR3 region is CAWSLVPGNGYTF. CDR3 DNA: TGTGCCTGGAGCCTAGTCCCAGGGAATGGCTACACCTTC. The entire variable domain, with the rest obtained from reference TRBV30 and TRBJ1-2, is as follows: SQTIHQWPATLVQPVGSPLSLECTVEGTSNPNLYWYRQAAGRGLQLLFYSVGIGQISSEVPQNLSASRPQDRQFILSSKKLLLSDSGFYLCAWSLVPGNGYTFGSGTRLTVV.

This clone was seen only once. The gene calls are TRBV19 and TRBJ2-7; 11 bases line up with TRBD2. The trim removed 5 bases at V and 2 bases at J, leaving 5 bases unmatched. This CDR3 is 15 amino acids long. The V gene's germline CDR1 is LNHDA and CDR2 SQIVND (reference sequence). The CDR3 nucleotides read TGTGCCAGTAGTCCTCAACTAGCGGGGGCCTACGAGCAGTACTTC. Translated, it gives CASSPQLAGAYEQYF.

This clone was observed once. The chain employs TRBV9 and TRBJ1-1; D perhaps matches TRBD1 (6 bases). Germline V gene lookup returns CDR1 SGDLS and CDR2 YYNGEE. V dropped 2 bases and J dropped 0 bases, with 8 bases sitting between them. The CDR3 is 14 amino acids. The CDR3 DNA is TGTGCCAGCAGCGTGGACAGCATGAACACTGAAGCTTTCTTT. As protein: CASSVDSMNTEAFF.

CDR3 residues: CASSDRETSGYTF. CDR3 sequence (DNA): TGTGCCAGCAGTGACAGGGAGACGAGTGGCTACACCTTC. This chain links TRBV7-9 with TRBJ1-2; 7 bases match TRBD1. V lost 6 bases and J lost 7; bases outside the gene matches: 8. This CDR3 is built from 13 residues. Germline V CDR1 and CDR2: SEHNR, FQNEAQ (reference sequence). The entire variable domain, with the rest obtained from reference TRBV7-9 and TRBJ1-2, is as follows: DTGVSQNPRHKITKRGQNVTFRCDPISEHNRLYWYRQTLGQGPEFLTYFQNEAQLEKSRLLSDRFSAERPKGSFSTLEIQRTEQGDSAMYLCASSDRETSGYTFGSGTRLTVV.

This clone has a single count. The chain links TRBV5-1 to TRBJ2-1; 9 bases are shared with TRBD1. Germline V gene lookup returns CDR1 SGHRS and CDR2 YFSETQ. V gave up 4 bases and J gave up 9 bases; unmatched junction bases: 11. This CDR3 region has 15 residues. Here the CDR3 reads CASSRIPGQGGEQFF. The CDR3 DNA sequence: TGCGCCAGCAGCCGAATCCCGGGACAGGGTGGTGAGCAGTTCTTC.

The chain couples TRBV6-1 to TRBJ2-5; 11 bases agree with TRBD2. CDR3 size: 15 residues. Trimming at V came to 9 bases and at J to 4 bases, leaving 10 bases not matched to a gene. Germline loops: CDR1 MNHNS, CDR2 SASEGT. In DNA form, the CDR3 reads TGTGCCAGTTTACTAGCGGGAGCTGGGGTAGAGACCCAGTACTTC. As protein: CASLLAGAGVETQYF.

This chain connects TRBV27 to TRBJ2-5, with D possibly being TRBD1 (6 bases). Between the trimmed V and J ends, which lost 6 bases and 2 bases, there was a span of 16 bases. The germline V gene has CDR1 MNHEY and CDR2 SMNVEV (reference sequence). This CDR3 is built from 15 residues. In DNA, the CDR3 is TGTGCCAGCAGACCTTTCTGGACAGCACAAGAGACCCAGTACTTC. Its translation: CASRPFWTAQETQYF.

The rearrangement links TRBV6-5 to TRBJ2-7; perhaps TRBD1 as D (6 bases). Germline loops: CDR1 MNHEY, CDR2 SVGAGI. The CDR3 extends over 13 amino acids. Trimming stripped 6 bases from V and 0 bases from J, with 9 bases between. CDR3 sequence reads: CASRRGGSYEQYF. CDR3 nucleotides: TGTGCCAGCAGGCGAGGGGGCTCCTACGAGCAGTACTTC.

The chain has TRBV5-4 and TRBJ1-4, with 9 bases lining up with TRBD1. CDR1 and CDR2 (germline): SGHNT, YYREEE (reference sequence). J gave up 5 bases and V 0 bases, and 2 bases lay outside the gene matches. This CDR3 has 15 residues. Here the CDR3 DNA reads TGTGCCAGCAGCTTGGGAGGACAGGGGAATGAAAAACTGTTTTTT. It is translated as CASSLGGQGNEKLFF.

The chain has TRBV6-1 and TRBJ2-3; tentatively, D is TRBD1 (6 bases). Germline V gives CDR1 MNHNS, CDR2 SASEGT. The CDR3 has 15 residues. V shed 4 bases and J shed 6 bases, with 17 bases lying between them. The CDR3 loop is CASSGLGHRTDTQYF. The CDR3 coding sequence is TGTGCCAGCAGTGGGCTGGGACACCGGACGGATACGCAGTATTTT.

This chain links TRBV28 with TRBJ2-3; a weak D match, TRBD2 (6 bases). Trimming left V 3 bases short and J 5 bases short, with 12 bases between. The CDR3 has 14 amino acids. Germline CDR1 and CDR2: MDHEN and SYDVKM. For the CDR3, the DNA is TGTGCCAGCAGTTTTCGGCAGGGACTAGATACGCAGTATTTT. This translates into CASSFRQGLDTQYF.

The V and J genes are TRBV19 and TRBJ2-5, with D perhaps TRBD2 (6 bases). The CDR3 has 14 amino acids. Germline V gene sequence: CDR1 LNHDA, CDR2 SQIVND (reference sequence). V lost 3 bases, J lost 5 bases, and 13 bases lay in between. The CDR3 DNA follows: TGTGCCAGTAGTATTGGCCGGGGGACGGAGACCCAGTACTTC. It translates to CASSIGRGTETQYF. The variable domain in full, with the rest retrieved from reference TRBV19 and TRBJ2-5, is DGGITQSPKYLFRKEGQNVTLSCEQNLNHDAMYWYRQDPGQGLRLIYYSQIVNDFQKGDIAEGYSVSREKKESFPLTVTSAQKNPTAFYLCASSIGRGTETQYFGPGTRLLVL.

The chain joins TRBV19 to TRBJ2-7; 11 nucleotides match TRBD1. The length of the CDR3 is 15 residues. Trimming at V came to 4 bases and at J to 6 bases, leaving 8 bases not matched to a gene. Germline V gives CDR1 LNHDA, CDR2 SQIVND (reference sequence). The CDR3 DNA follows: TGTGCCAGTAGTACTTGGGGACAGGGGGGCTCCGAGCAGTACTTC. Its protein is CASSTWGQGGSEQYF. The whole variable domain, filled in from reference TRBV19 and TRBJ2-7, reads DGGITQSPKYLFRKEGQNVTLSCEQNLNHDAMYWYRQDPGQGLRLIYYSQIVNDFQKGDIAEGYSVSREKKESFPLTVTSAQKNPTAFYLCASSTWGQGGSEQYFGPGTRLTVT.

The chain links TRBV19 to TRBJ2-1, with TRBD2 matching 9 bases. Looked up from germline, CDR1 is LNHDA and CDR2 is SQIVND (reference sequence). The CDR3 runs to 18 residues. The ends lost 3 bases at V and 4 bases at J; junction bases unmatched: 13. The CDR3 bases are TGTGCCAGTAGTATTTTTGGCTCCGGGACTAGCCCTTACAATGAGCAGTTCTTC. Its translation is CASSIFGSGTSPYNEQFF.

This sequence joins TRBV18 and TRBJ1-1; D gene uncertain. The germline V and J ends were trimmed by 4 bases and 3 bases, with 9 bases remaining between them. CDR3 length: 13 amino acids. Germline V gene data show CDR1 as KGHSH and CDR2 as LQKENI. For the CDR3, the DNA is TGTGCCAGCTCACTGGCAGGATACACTGAAGCTTTCTTT. It is translated as CASSLAGYTEAFF. Using reference TRBV18 and TRBJ1-1 for the parts outside the CDR3, the full variable domain is NAGVMQNPRHLVRRRGQEARLRCSPMKGHSHVYWYRQLPEEGLKFMVYLQKENIIDESGMPKERFSAEFPKEGPSILRIQQVVRGDSAAYFCASSLAGYTEAFFGQGTRLTVV.

The chain employs TRBV7-2 and TRBJ2-7; a weak D match, TRBD1 (5 bases). In germline, CDR1 is SGHTA, CDR2 FQGNSA. V was pared by 3 bases and J by 6 bases, with 15 bases between. The CDR3 is made up of 14 amino acids. CDR3 DNA sequence: TGTGCCAGCAGCTTGGTAGTAGGGGAAGCCGAGCAGTACTTC. This codes for CASSLVVGEAEQYF.

The chain couples TRBV5-1 to TRBJ2-3; 8 bases are shared with TRBD2. V was clipped by 4 bases and J by 3 bases; unmatched bases: 4. The CDR3 is 14 residues long. CDR1 and CDR2 from the germline V gene are SGHRS and YFSETQ. The CDR3: CASSVSGTTDTQYF. For the CDR3, the DNA is TGCGCCAGCAGCGTTAGCGGGACTACAGATACGCAGTATTTT.